The subject of this entry is one T cell receptor beta chain. The antigen is undetermined. The table came from immunoSEQ multiplex PCR; TCRdb's copy has only in-frame clones and leaves some out. This sample has 600,000 to 800,000 clones, with roughly 72% found just once. The CDR3 runs 12 residues. CDR1 and CDR2 (germline): SNHLY, FYNNEI. J gave up 4 bases and V 8 bases, and 4 bases lay outside the gene matches. Naive CD45RA+ and memory CD45RA-negative subsets were split from CD4+ cells. The data are from a study of shared clonotypes between healthy human individuals. Looking at the study overall: The donors, two women and a few men, were aged 18 to 49. CD8 memory received one plate per donor, CD8 naive two, CD4 memory three and CD4 naive three.

Overall study findings and caveats: Clonotype sharing levels among donors were expected to vary with sequencing depth.

The clonotype comes from a young woman in good health. The genes are TRBV2 and TRBJ1-2; 7 nucleotides match TRBD1. The source material was memory CD4+ T cells sorted from blood. The subset was: CD45RA-negative fraction. Here the CDR3 DNA reads TGTGCCAGCCGACGACAGGGCTATGGCTACACCTTC. Translation: CASRRQGYGYTF.